This T cell receptor (beta chain) was sequenced in a study of spatial heterogeneity in lung cancer. Study overall: Alpha-chain sequences were detected in numbers that were consistently lower than beta-chain sequences. Study results and caveats: Blood carried ubiquitous expanded tumor TCRs more at resection than follow-up.

This clonotype was seen ten or more times. What it binds is not known. The presence of a unique molecular identifier marked each TCR cDNA molecule. TCRdb analysed the 5' RACE reads with MiXCR anew, one entry per CDR3 protein. Among some 38,000 distinct CDR3 sequences listed, around 7.2% were seen once. Time point reported: sample taken at primary tumor resection. Sequencing of whole RNA from tumor, nontumor lung or frozen PBMC involved no sorting. Samples were obtained from some 70 donors, all untreated early-stage non-small cell lung cancer patients. Per germline, CDR1 SGHRS and CDR2 YFSETQ. V was trimmed by 3 bases and J by 0 bases, leaving 8 bases between them. The CDR3 extends over 14 amino acids.

The sample here was PBMCs, taken at surgery. This clonotype originated in a male donor with early-stage non-small cell lung cancer. The chain joins TRBV5-1 to TRBJ2-3; D is unresolved. The CDR3, as DNA: TGCGCCAGCAGCTCGGCAAGAAGCACAGATACGCAGTATTTT. Amino acids: CASSSARSTDTQYF.